This TCR beta chain originates from a study of OX40 agonist ivuxolimab in advanced cancers. Study-level information: With a range of about 20 to 79, age averaged approximately 60 years, and about 82% were male. Allowance was made for prior anti-PD-1, anti-PD-L1 or anti-CTLA-4 therapy, and roughly 39% had some.

Germline lookup yields CDR1 SEHNR and CDR2 FQNEAQ (reference sequence). V shed 3 bases, J shed 3 bases, and the junction held 1 base outside the gene matches. CDR3 length: 13 amino acids. The sampling schedule covered blood at baseline, cycle 4 day 1, and cycle 7 day 1. This table comes from immunoSEQ multiplex PCR, and its TCRdb copy is limited to in-frame clones, with some not included. Here the sample spans fewer than 60,000 clones, 87% being singletons. This material consisted of CD4+ or CD8+ T cells sorted from blood, taken in a trial of the OX40 agonist ivuxolimab. The TCR comes from an adult with an advanced solid tumor such as melanoma, head and neck, liver or kidney cancer. The chain recombines TRBV7-9 with TRBJ2-7; TRBD1 matches at 8 bases. CDR3 nucleotide sequence: TGTGCCAGCAGCTTCGACAGGGGCTACGAGCAGTACTTC. Translated, it gives CASSFDRGYEQYF.